These 32 T cell receptor beta chains share one sample of origin, sequenced in a study of blood T cell repertoires in COVID-19. Data came from immunoSEQ multiplex PCR; TCRdb stores just in-frame clones and leaves some out. Of 150,000 to 200,000 clones listed, 90% are singletons. The sequenced sample consisted of peripheral blood. The origin of the receptors is a man aged 55 to 70 with active or convalescent COVID-19.

V and J are TRBV14 and TRBJ1-4, with 7 bases that match TRBD1. V dropped 3 bases and J dropped 8; count of bases not matched to a gene: 12. Germline V lookup: CDR1 SGHDN, CDR2 FVKESK. There are 16 residues in the CDR3. CDR3 in amino acids: CASSQYEGASREKLFF. The CDR3 DNA reads TGTGCCAGCAGCCAGTACGAGGGGGCGAGTCGAGAAAAACTGTTTTTT.

This chain uses TRBV10-3 with TRBJ1-2, with 9 bases lining up with TRBD1. The germline CDR1 and CDR2 sequences are ENHRY and SYGVKD. Trimming took 6 bases from V and 4 from J; bases not matched to a gene: 9. This CDR3 has 15 residues. As DNA, the CDR3 is TGTGCCATCAGACCCGGACAGGGGCGCGCCTATGGCTACACCTTC. Translating it yields CAIRPGQGRAYGYTF.

The CDR3 protein is CASSGKQGLMNTEAFF. CDR3 sequence (DNA): TGTGCCAGCAGTGGGAAACAGGGGTTAATGAACACTGAAGCTTTCTTT. The rearrangement links TRBV2 to TRBJ1-1; 7 nucleotides line up with TRBD1. Germline-derived CDR1 and CDR2 are SNHLY and FYNNEI. The CDR3 length is 16 residues. Trimming at V came to 4 bases and at J to 0 bases, leaving 8 bases not matched to a gene.

The gene calls are TRBV4-1 and TRBJ2-1; 10 bases agree with TRBD1. CDR1 is MGHRA and CDR2 is YSYEKL in the germline V gene. With V trimmed by 4 bases and J by 3 bases, 6 bases remained unmatched. This CDR3 is 16 amino acids long. CDR3 coding DNA: TGCGCCAGCAGCCTCCCCGGGACAGGGGTCTACAATGAGCAGTTCTTC. Its protein product is CASSLPGTGVYNEQFF.

This sequence joins TRBV11-2 and TRBJ2-1; TRBD2 agrees at 8 bases. This CDR3 has 15 residues. Looked up from germline, CDR1 is SGHAT and CDR2 is FQNNGV. J gave up 9 bases and V 7 bases, and 14 bases lay outside the gene matches. As DNA, the CDR3 is TGTGCCAGCAACGGGGGGGGCCCCTGGTCCGGTGAGCAGTTCTTC. This gives the protein CASNGGGPWSGEQFF. The entire variable domain, with the rest obtained from reference TRBV11-2 and TRBJ2-1, is as follows: EAGVAQSPRYKIIEKRQSVAFWCNPISGHATLYWYQQILGQGPKLLIQFQNNGVVDDSQLPKDRFSAERLKGVDSTLKIQPAKLEDSAVYLCASNGGGPWSGEQFFGPGTRLTVL.

In this sample, this clone turned up once. The same CDR3 also results from other DNA sequences found in this sample. The chain couples TRBV7-9 to TRBJ2-1; 9 bases match TRBD2. Germline CDR1 SEHNR, CDR2 FQNEAQ (reference sequence). V trimming: 2 bases; J trimming: 4 bases; junction bases outside the gene matches: 6. The CDR3 is made up of 16 amino acids. The DNA of the CDR3 is TGTGCCAGCAGCTTAATAGCGGGGGTGCGGTACAATGAGCAGTTCTTC. Its protein product is CASSLIAGVRYNEQFF. The variable domain in full, completed from reference TRBV7-9 and TRBJ2-1, reads DTGVSQNPRHKITKRGQNVTFRCDPISEHNRLYWYRQTLGQGPEFLTYFQNEAQLEKSRLLSDRFSAERPKGSFSTLEIQRTEQGDSAMYLCASSLIAGVRYNEQFFGPGTRLTVL.

V and J are TRBV27 and TRBJ1-2, with D tentatively TRBD1 (5 bases). V lost 5 bases to trimming and J lost 3 bases, with 10 bases between them. Germline V CDR1 and CDR2: MNHEY, SMNVEV (reference sequence). The CDR3 has 13 residues. The CDR3 is CASSNTGYYGYTF. CDR3 DNA: TGTGCCAGCAGTAACACAGGATACTATGGCTACACCTTC.

The V gene is TRBV5-5, the J gene TRBJ2-7; perhaps TRBD2 as D (5 bases). V was clipped by 4 bases and J by 0 bases, with 11 bases between them. The germline V gene encodes CDR1 SGHKS and CDR2 YYEKEE (reference sequence). The CDR3 sequence is 14 residues long. The CDR3 DNA reads TGTGCCAGCAGCCGGGAAGGTAACTCCTACGAGCAGTACTTC. Translating gives CASSREGNSYEQYF.

The J gene is TRBJ1-3, the V gene TRBV5-1; D perhaps matches TRBD1 (5 bases). The CDR3 sequence is 18 residues long. Deletions cut 2 bases from V and 1 base from J, with 19 bases between. Germline lookup yields CDR1 SGHRS and CDR2 YFSETQ. The CDR3 nucleotides read TGCGCCAGCAGCTTCGGCAGGGAAGTTTTTGGGTCTGGAAACACCATATATTTT. Protein sequence: CASSFGREVFGSGNTIYF.

The rearrangement uses TRBV7-2 and TRBJ2-1; the D gene is possibly TRBD1 (6 bases). This CDR3 comprises 15 residues. Trimming pared 5 bases from V and 3 bases from J, leaving 14 bases between. Germline V gene data show CDR1 as SGHTA and CDR2 as FQGNSA. As DNA, the CDR3 is TGTGCCAGCAGCCTTCGACAGGCAAACTACAATGAGCAGTTCTTC. As protein: CASSLRQANYNEQFF.

The V gene is TRBV5-1, the J gene TRBJ2-1; the match to TRBD1 covers 9 bases. This CDR3 is 18 amino acids long. Germline CDR1 SGHRS, CDR2 YFSETQ. Trimming took 2 bases from V and 2 from J; bases not matched to a gene: 11. The CDR3 here is CASSLGQGSPLAYNEQFF. CDR3 bases: TGCGCCAGCAGCTTAGGACAGGGGAGCCCCTTGGCCTACAATGAGCAGTTCTTC.

DNA for the CDR3: TGTGCCAGCAGCTCGGGGGTAACTAATGAAAAACTGTTTTTT. It encodes CASSSGVTNEKLFF. The gene calls are TRBV11-2 and TRBJ1-4; D may be TRBD1 (5 bases). Germline V CDR1 and CDR2: SGHAT, FQNNGV. V was clipped by 4 bases and J by 1 base, with 7 bases between them. The CDR3 totals 14 residues.

The rearrangement joins TRBV19 to TRBJ2-3; TRBD2 aligns across 11 bases. This CDR3 spans 15 amino acids. CDR1 and CDR2 from the germline V gene are LNHDA and SQIVND (reference sequence). V trimming: 3 bases; J trimming: 3 bases; junction bases outside the gene matches: 2. CDR3 protein: CASSISGRGTDTQYF. For the CDR3, the DNA is TGTGCCAGTAGTATTAGCGGGAGGGGTACAGATACGCAGTATTTT.

The CDR3 coding sequence is TGTGCCAGCAGCTTGGCCGTCAACGTCGGGACAGGGGTCAATCAGCCCCAGCATTTT. Protein product: CASSLAVNVGTGVNQPQHF. The rearrangement links TRBV5-6 to TRBJ1-5, with 10 bases matching TRBD1. With 0 bases clipped from V and 3 bases from J, the junction kept 12 bases outside the gene matches. Germline CDR1 reads SGHDT; CDR2 reads YYEEEE. There are 19 residues in the CDR3.

The CDR3 reads CASSARPGQITGELFF. CDR3 bases: TGTGCCAGCAGCGCCCGCCCTGGACAGATTACCGGGGAGCTGTTTTTT. This chain joins TRBV11-3 and TRBJ2-2; tentatively, D is TRBD1 (6 bases). V lost 5 bases, J lost 5 bases, and 18 bases lay in between. Per the germline V gene, CDR1 is SGHNT and CDR2 is YENEEA. This CDR3 comprises 16 residues.

The chain combines TRBV4-1 with TRBJ2-2, with a tentative D call TRBD2 (6 bases). V dropped 5 bases and J dropped 2 bases, with 21 bases sitting between them. The CDR3 extends over 18 amino acids. The germline V gene has CDR1 MGHRA and CDR2 YSYEKL. DNA for the CDR3: TGCGCCAGCAGCGGTAGGGGCAGAGAGACTAGAAACACCGGGGAGCTGTTTTTT. Translation gives CASSGRGRETRNTGELFF.

J is TRBJ1-1 and V is TRBV7-8, with D hard to call. The CDR3 has 14 residues. V dropped 2 bases and J dropped 2 bases, with 9 bases sitting between them. Germline CDR1 is SGHVS and CDR2 is FQNEAQ. The CDR3 nucleotides are TGTGCCAGCAGCTTATTAGCAAGAAACACTGAAGCTTTCTTT. It yields the protein CASSLLARNTEAFF.

The J gene is TRBJ2-7, the V gene TRBV5-5, with D possibly TRBD1 on 5 matching bases. The CDR3 has 14 amino acids. V lost 0 bases, J lost 2 bases, and 9 bases lay in between. Germline CDR1 is SGHKS and CDR2 is YYEKEE (reference sequence). CDR3 loop: CASSLAGSPYEQYF. Written as DNA, the CDR3 is TGTGCCAGCAGCTTGGCAGGGTCACCCTACGAGCAGTACTTC.

The rearrangement joins TRBV28 to TRBJ2-7; D is possibly TRBD1 (6 bases). V lost 4 bases, J lost 1 base, and 8 bases lay in between. The CDR3 runs 13 residues. Germline values: CDR1 MDHEN, CDR2 SYDVKM. The CDR3 DNA follows: TGTGCCAGCAGTTCAGGGGATTCCTACGAGCAGTACTTC. Amino acid sequence: CASSSGDSYEQYF.

V gene TRBV4-2 combines with J gene TRBJ1-4, with D perhaps matching TRBD1 (5 bases). Germline V gene lookup returns CDR1 LGHNA and CDR2 YNFKEQ. The CDR3 covers 15 residues. With 1 base removed from V and 10 bases from J, the gap between germline ends came to 16 bases. DNA of the CDR3: TGTGCCAGCAGCCAAGGCGACCCGATAACAGGAAAACTGTTTTTT. Translating gives CASSQGDPITGKLFF.

The chain couples TRBV2 to TRBJ1-5, with no clear D. Trimming stripped 5 bases from V and 0 bases from J, with 2 bases between. Germline V gene data show CDR1 as SNHLY and CDR2 as FYNNEI. The CDR3 has 12 amino acids. The CDR3 region is CASSYSNQPQHF. CDR3 nucleotide sequence: TGTGCCAGCAGTTATAGCAATCAGCCCCAGCATTTT.

The gene calls are TRBV19 and TRBJ1-6; a possible D gene is TRBD1 (5 bases). Germline loops: CDR1 LNHDA, CDR2 SQIVND (reference sequence). The CDR3 has 14 amino acids. V lost 6 bases and J 0 bases, leaving 6 bases between the germline ends. The CDR3 nucleotides read TGTGCCAGTAGGACAGACTCCTATAATTCACCCCTCCACTTT. It yields the protein CASRTDSYNSPLHF.

This clone was counted between two and nine times. The genes are TRBV10-1 and TRBJ1-6; 10 bases line up with TRBD1. Trimming took 10 bases from V and 10 from J; bases not matched to a gene: 7. Germline loops: CDR1 WNHNN, CDR2 SYGVQD (reference sequence). This CDR3 contains 13 residues. CDR3 residues: CATSGQGMSPLHF. The CDR3 DNA follows: TGCGCCACCTCGGGACAGGGGATGTCACCCCTCCACTTT.

This clone has only one observation. The V and J genes are TRBV3-1 (or the pseudogene TRBV3-2) and TRBJ2-3; 11 positions agree with TRBD2. The germline CDR1 and CDR2 sequences are LGHDT and YNNKEL (reference sequence). J was trimmed by 3 bases and V by 4 bases; bases with no gene match: 12. The CDR3 length is 18 residues. CDR3: CASSPGTALAGVTDTQYF. For the CDR3, the DNA is TGTGCCAGCAGCCCCGGGACAGCACTAGCGGGGGTAACAGATACGCAGTATTTT.

The chain couples TRBV7-2 to TRBJ1-2; D is uncertain. Germline loops: CDR1 SGHTA, CDR2 FQGNSA. Between the trimmed V and J ends, which lost 3 bases and 2 bases, there was a span of 7 bases. The CDR3 is 13 amino acids. In DNA form, the CDR3 reads TGTGCCAGCAGCTTTATGCAGAACTATGGCTACACCTTC. Amino acids: CASSFMQNYGYTF.

This rearrangement joins TRBV2 to TRBJ1-1; D might be TRBD1 (5 bases). This CDR3 has 16 amino acids. The germline gives CDR1 SNHLY, CDR2 FYNNEI. Trimming removed 5 bases at V and 2 bases at J, with 18 bases between. CDR3 in DNA: TGTGCCAGCAGTCAAATACAGTTCACAGGAAACACTGAAGCTTTCTTT. Its protein is CASSQIQFTGNTEAFF.

This sequence joins TRBV10-1 and TRBJ1-2, with a possible D match to TRBD1 (5 bases). V was clipped by 2 bases and J by 4 bases, with 8 bases between them. Germline CDR1 reads WNHNN; CDR2 reads SYGVQD (reference sequence). The CDR3 spans 13 residues. The CDR3 loop reads CASSEDSFYGYTF. As DNA, the CDR3 is TGCGCCAGCAGTGAGGACAGTTTCTATGGCTACACCTTC.

The rearrangement uses TRBV5-4 and TRBJ2-3; TRBD2 is a possible D gene (5 bases). In germline, CDR1 is SGHNT, CDR2 YYREEE (reference sequence). This CDR3 region has 14 residues. V lost 2 bases to trimming and J lost 2 bases, with 9 bases between them. The CDR3 is CASSFPGITDTQYF. The CDR3 DNA reads TGTGCCAGCAGCTTCCCGGGGATCACAGATACGCAGTATTTT.

The chain combines TRBV6-4 with TRBJ1-5; 8 bases are shared with TRBD1. The CDR3 consists of 15 residues. CDR1 and CDR2 (germline): MRHNA, SNTAGT. Unmatched junction bases numbered 5, after V lost 6 bases and J lost 1 base. The CDR3 DNA is TGTGCCAGCAGAACTTCAGGGGGCAGCAATCAGCCCCAGCATTTT. This sequence encodes CASRTSGGSNQPQHF.

The chain couples TRBV11-2 to TRBJ1-6, with D possibly matching TRBD1 (5 bases). The CDR3 runs to 16 residues. Looked up from germline, CDR1 is SGHAT and CDR2 is FQNNGV. V gave up 4 bases and J gave up 6 bases, with 16 bases separating them. CDR3 loop: CASSSSAGVGNSPLHF. CDR3 nucleotide sequence: TGTGCCAGCAGCTCCTCGGCGGGGGTGGGTAATTCACCCCTCCACTTT.

CDR3 residues: CASSFGGELPQHF. DNA for the CDR3: TGTGCCAGCAGCTTCGGGGGTGAGCTGCCCCAGCATTTT. The chain combines TRBV5-4 with TRBJ1-5, with D possibly TRBD1 on 5 matching bases. V was trimmed by 2 bases and J by 9 bases, leaving 12 bases between them. From germline, CDR1 is SGHNT and CDR2 YYREEE (reference sequence). There are 13 residues in the CDR3.

This sequence joins TRBV19 and TRBJ1-4, with unresolved D. The CDR3 has 13 residues. V dropped 4 bases and J dropped 3 bases, with 6 bases sitting between them. Germline CDR1 and CDR2: LNHDA and SQIVND (reference sequence). CDR3 nucleotide sequence: TGTGCCAGTAGTACCCCTCCTAATGAAAAACTGTTTTTT. Amino acids: CASSTPPNEKLFF.